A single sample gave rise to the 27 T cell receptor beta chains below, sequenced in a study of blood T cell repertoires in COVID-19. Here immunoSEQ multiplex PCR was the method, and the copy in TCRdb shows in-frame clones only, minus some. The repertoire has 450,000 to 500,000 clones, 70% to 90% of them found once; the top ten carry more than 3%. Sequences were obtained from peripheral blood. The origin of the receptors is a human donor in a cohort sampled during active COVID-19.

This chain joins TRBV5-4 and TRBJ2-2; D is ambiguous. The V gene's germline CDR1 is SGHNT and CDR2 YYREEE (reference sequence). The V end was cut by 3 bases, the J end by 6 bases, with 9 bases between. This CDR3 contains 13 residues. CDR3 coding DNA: TGTGCCAGCAGCTCTCCCGTTTCCGGGGAGCTGTTTTTT. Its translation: CASSSPVSGELFF.

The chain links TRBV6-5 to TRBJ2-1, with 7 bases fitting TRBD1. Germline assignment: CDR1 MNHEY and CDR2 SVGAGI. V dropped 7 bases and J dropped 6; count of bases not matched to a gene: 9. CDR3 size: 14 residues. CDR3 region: CASNRGLEPNEQFF. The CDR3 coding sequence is TGTGCCAGCAACAGGGGCCTAGAACCCAATGAGCAGTTCTTC.

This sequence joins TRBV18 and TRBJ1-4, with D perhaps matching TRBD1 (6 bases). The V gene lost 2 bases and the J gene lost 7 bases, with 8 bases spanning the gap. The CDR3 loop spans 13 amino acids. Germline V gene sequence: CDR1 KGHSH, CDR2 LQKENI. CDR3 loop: CASSPLGGEKLFF. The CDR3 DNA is TGTGCCAGCTCACCATTAGGGGGTGAAAAACTGTTTTTT.

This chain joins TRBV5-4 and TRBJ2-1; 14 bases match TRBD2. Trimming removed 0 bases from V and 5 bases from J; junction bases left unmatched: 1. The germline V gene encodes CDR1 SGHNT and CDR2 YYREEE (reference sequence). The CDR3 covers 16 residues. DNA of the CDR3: TGTGCCAGCAGCTTGGAGGGACTAGCGGGAGACAATGAGCAGTTCTTC. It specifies CASSLEGLAGDNEQFF.

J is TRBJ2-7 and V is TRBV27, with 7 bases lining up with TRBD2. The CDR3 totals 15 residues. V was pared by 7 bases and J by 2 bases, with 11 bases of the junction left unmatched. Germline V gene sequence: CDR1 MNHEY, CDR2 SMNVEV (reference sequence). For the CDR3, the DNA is TGTGCCAGCACTGGGGGGGGACTGTATCCCTACGAGCAGTACTTC. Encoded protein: CASTGGGLYPYEQYF.

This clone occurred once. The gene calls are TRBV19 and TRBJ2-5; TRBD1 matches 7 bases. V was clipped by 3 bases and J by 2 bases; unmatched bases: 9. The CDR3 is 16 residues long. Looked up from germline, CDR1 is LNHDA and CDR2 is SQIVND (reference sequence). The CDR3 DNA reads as TGTGCCAGTAGTATCGGACAGGCTCCTCGACAAGAGACCCAGTACTTC. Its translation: CASSIGQAPRQETQYF.

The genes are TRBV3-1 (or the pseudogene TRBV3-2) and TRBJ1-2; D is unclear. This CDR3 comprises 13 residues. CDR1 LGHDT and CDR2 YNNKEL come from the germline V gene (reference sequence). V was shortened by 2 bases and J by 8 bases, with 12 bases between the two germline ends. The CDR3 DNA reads TGTGCCAGCAGCCAATTCCTCTCGGAGGGCTACACCTTC. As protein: CASSQFLSEGYTF.

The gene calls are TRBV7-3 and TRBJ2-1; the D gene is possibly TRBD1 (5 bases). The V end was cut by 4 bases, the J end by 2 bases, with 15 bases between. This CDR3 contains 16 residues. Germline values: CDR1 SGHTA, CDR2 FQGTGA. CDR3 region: CASSSQGLPPYNEQFF. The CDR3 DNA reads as TGTGCCAGCAGCTCGCAGGGTCTACCCCCCTACAATGAGCAGTTCTTC.

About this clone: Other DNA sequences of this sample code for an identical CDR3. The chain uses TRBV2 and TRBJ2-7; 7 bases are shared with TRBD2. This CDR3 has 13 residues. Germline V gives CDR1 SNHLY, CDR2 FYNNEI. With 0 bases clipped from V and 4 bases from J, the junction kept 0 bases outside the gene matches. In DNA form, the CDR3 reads TGTGCCAGCAGTGAAGCGCGGGGGTACGAGCAGTACTTC. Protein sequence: CASSEARGYEQYF.

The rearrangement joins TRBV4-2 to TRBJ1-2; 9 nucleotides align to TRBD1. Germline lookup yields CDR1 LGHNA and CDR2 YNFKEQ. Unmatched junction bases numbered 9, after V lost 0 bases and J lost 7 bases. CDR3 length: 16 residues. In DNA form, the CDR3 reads TGTGCCAGCAGCCAAGAGGGCACAGGGGGCCCGGGTGGCTACACCTTC. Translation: CASSQEGTGGPGGYTF.

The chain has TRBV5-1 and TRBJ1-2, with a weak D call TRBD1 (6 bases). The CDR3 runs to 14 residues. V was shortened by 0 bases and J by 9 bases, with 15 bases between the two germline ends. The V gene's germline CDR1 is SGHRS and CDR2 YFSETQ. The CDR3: CASSLGQDPPSYTF. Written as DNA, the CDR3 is TGCGCCAGCAGCTTGGGACAGGATCCCCCAAGCTACACCTTC.

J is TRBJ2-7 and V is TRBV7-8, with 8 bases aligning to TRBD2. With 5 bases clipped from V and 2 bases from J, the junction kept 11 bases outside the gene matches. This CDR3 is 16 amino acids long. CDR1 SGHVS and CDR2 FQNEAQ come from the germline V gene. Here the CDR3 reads CASSPGGGGTPYEQYF. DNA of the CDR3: TGTGCCAGCAGCCCGGGGGGGGGAGGGACCCCCTACGAGCAGTACTTC.

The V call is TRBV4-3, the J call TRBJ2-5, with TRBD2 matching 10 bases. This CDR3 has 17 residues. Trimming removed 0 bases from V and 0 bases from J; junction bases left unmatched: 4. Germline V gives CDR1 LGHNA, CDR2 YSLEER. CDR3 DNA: TGCGCCAGCAGCCAAGATAAGGGACTAGCGAACCAAGAGACCCAGTACTTC. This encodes CASSQDKGLANQETQYF.

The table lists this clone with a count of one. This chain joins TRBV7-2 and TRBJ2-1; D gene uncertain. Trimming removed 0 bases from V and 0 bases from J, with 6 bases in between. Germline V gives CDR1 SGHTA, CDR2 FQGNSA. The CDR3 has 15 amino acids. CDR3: CASSLALTSYNEQFF. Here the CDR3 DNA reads TGTGCCAGCAGCTTAGCTCTAACCTCCTACAATGAGCAGTTCTTC.

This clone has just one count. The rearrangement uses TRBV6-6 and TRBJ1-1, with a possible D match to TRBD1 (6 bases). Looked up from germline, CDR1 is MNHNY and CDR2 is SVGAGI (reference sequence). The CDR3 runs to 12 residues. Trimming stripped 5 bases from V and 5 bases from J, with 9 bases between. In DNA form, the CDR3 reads TGTGCCAGCAGTCCACAGGGAACTGAAGCTTTCTTT. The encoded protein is CASSPQGTEAFF.

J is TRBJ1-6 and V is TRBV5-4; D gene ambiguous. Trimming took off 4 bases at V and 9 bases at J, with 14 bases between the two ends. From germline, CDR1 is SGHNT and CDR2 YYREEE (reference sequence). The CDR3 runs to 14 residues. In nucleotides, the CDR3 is TGTGCCAGCAGCCGCGGGGTACTCGGTTCACCCCTCCACTTT. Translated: CASSRGVLGSPLHF.

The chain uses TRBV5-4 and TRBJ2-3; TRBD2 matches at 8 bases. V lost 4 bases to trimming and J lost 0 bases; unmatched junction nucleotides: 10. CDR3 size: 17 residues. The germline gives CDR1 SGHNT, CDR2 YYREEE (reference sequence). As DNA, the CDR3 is TGTGCCAGCAGCCCTCGCCTAGCGGGTTCTAGCACAGATACGCAGTATTTT. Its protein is CASSPRLAGSSTDTQYF. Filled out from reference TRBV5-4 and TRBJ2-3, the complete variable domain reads ETGVTQSPTHLIKTRGQQVTLRCSSQSGHNTVSWYQQALGQGPQFIFQYYREEENGRGNFPPRFSGLQFPNYSSELNVNALELDDSALYLCASSPRLAGSSTDTQYFGPGTRLTVL.

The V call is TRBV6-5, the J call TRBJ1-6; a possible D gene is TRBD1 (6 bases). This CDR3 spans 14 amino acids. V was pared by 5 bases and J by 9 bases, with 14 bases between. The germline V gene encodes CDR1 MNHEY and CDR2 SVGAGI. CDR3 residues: CASSNREKVSPLHF. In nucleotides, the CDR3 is TGTGCCAGCAGTAACAGGGAAAAGGTTTCACCCCTCCACTTT.

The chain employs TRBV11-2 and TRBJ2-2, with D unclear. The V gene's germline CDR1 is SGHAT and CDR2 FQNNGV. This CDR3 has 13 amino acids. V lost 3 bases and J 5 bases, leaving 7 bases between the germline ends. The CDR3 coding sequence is TGTGCCAGCAGCTTCACGCGAACCGGGGAGCTGTTTTTT. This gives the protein CASSFTRTGELFF.

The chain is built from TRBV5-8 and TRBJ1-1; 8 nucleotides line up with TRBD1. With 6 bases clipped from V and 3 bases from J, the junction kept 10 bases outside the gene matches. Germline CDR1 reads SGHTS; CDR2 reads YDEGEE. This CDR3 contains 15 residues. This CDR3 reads CASKRRTGFDTEAFF. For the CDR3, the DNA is TGTGCCAGCAAGCGTCGGACAGGGTTTGACACTGAAGCTTTCTTT. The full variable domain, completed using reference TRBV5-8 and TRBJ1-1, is EAGVTQSPTHLIKTRGQQATLRCSPISGHTSVYWYQQALGLGLQFLLWYDEGEERNRGNFPPRFSGRQFPNYSSELNVNALELEDSALYLCASKRRTGFDTEAFFGQGTRLTVV.

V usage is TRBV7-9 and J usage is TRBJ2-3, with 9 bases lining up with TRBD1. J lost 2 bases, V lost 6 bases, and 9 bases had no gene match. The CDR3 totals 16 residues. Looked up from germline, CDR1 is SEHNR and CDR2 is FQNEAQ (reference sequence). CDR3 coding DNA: TGTGCCAGCAGGCCCGGGACAGGGACTTTCACAGATACGCAGTATTTT. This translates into CASRPGTGTFTDTQYF.

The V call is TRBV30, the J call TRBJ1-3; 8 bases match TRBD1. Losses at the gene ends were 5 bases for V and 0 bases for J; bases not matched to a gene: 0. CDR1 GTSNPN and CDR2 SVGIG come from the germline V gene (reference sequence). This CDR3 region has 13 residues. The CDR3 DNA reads TGTGCCTGGGGACAGGGCTCTGGAAACACCATATATTTT. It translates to CAWGQGSGNTIYF.

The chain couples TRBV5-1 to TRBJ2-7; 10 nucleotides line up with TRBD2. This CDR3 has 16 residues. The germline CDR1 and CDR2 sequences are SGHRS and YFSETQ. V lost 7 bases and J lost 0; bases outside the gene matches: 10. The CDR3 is CASQEASGGSSYEQYF. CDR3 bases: TGCGCCAGCCAAGAGGCTAGCGGGGGTAGCTCCTACGAGCAGTACTTC.

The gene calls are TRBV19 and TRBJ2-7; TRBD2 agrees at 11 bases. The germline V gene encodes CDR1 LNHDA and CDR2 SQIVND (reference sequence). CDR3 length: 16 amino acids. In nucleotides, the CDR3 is TGTGCTACCGGGGGCCTAGCGGGAGGACTCACCTACGAGCAGTACTTC. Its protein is CATGGLAGGLTYEQYF.

Here the CDR3 DNA reads TGCGCCAGCAGTTATAGACAGACTAGCAATCAGCCCCAGCATTTT. Its translation: CASSYRQTSNQPQHF. The chain combines TRBV4-1 with TRBJ1-5; perhaps TRBD1 as D (5 bases). The CDR3 contains 15 residues. Deletions cut 6 bases from V and 0 bases from J, with 12 bases between. Germline assignment: CDR1 MGHRA and CDR2 YSYEKL.

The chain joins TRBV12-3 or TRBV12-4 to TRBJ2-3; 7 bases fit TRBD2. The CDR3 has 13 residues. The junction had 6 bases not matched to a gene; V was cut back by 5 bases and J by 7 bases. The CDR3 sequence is CASSPIGGNTQYF. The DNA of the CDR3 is TGTGCCAGCAGTCCCATCGGGGGGAATACGCAGTATTTT.

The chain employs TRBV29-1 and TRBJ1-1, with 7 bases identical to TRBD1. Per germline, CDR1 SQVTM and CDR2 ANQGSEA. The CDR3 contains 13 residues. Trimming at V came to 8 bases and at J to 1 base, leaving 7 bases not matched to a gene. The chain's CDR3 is CSSRQGENTEAFF. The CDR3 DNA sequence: TGCAGCTCCAGACAGGGAGAGAACACTGAAGCTTTCTTT.